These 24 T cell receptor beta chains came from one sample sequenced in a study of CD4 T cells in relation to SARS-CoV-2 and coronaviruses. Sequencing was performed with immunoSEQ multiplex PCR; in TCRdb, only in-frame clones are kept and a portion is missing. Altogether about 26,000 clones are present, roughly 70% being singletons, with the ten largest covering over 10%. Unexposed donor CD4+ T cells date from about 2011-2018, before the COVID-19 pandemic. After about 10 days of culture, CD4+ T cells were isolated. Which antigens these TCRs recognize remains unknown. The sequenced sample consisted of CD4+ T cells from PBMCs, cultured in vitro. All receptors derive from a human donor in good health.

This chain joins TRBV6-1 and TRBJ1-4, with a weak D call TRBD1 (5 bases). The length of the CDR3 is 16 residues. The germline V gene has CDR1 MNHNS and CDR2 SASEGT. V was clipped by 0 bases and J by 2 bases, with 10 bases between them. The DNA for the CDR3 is TGTGCCAGCAGTGAAGCGGGGGTTGGGACTAATGAAAAACTGTTTTTT. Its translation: CASSEAGVGTNEKLFF.

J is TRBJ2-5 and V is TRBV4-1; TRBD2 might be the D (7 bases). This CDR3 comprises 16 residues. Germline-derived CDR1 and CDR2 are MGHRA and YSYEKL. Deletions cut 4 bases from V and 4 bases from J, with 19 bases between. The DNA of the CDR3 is TGCGCCAGCAGCCTCCGGGTCGGGGGGCGGACAGAGACCCAGTACTTC. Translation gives CASSLRVGGRTETQYF.

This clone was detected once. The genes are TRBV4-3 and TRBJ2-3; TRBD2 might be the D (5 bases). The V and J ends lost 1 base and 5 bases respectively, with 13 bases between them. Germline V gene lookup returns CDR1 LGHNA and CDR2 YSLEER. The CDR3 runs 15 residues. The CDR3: CASSQVGQEEDTQYF. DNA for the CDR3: TGCGCCAGCAGCCAAGTAGGGCAGGAGGAAGATACGCAGTATTTT.

DNA of the CDR3: TGCGCCAGCAGCACATCTAGCGGAGTTAGCACAGATACGCAGTATTTT. This sequence encodes CASSTSSGVSTDTQYF. The V call is TRBV5-1, the J call TRBJ2-3, with TRBD2 matching over 7 bases. The trim removed 4 bases at V and 0 bases at J, leaving 8 bases unmatched. This CDR3 spans 16 amino acids. CDR1 SGHRS and CDR2 YFSETQ come from the germline V gene.

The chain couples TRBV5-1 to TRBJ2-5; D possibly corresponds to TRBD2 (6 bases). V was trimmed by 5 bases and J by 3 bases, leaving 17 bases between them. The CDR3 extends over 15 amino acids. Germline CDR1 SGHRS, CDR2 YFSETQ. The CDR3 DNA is TGCGCCAGCAGGGGGAGGCCGAGGTCGGAAGAGACCCAGTACTTC. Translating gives CASRGRPRSEETQYF. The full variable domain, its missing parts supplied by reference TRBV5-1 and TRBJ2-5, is KAGVTQTPRYLIKTRGQQVTLSCSPISGHRSVSWYQQTPGQGLQFLFEYFSETQRNKGNFPGRFSGRQFSNSRSEMNVSTLELGDSALYLCASRGRPRSEETQYFGPGTRLLVL.

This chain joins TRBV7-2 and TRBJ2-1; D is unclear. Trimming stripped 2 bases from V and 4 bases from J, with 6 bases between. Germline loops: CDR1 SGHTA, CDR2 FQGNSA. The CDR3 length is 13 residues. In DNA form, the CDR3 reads TGTGCCAGCAGCTTATTGCGGTACAATGAGCAGTTCTTC. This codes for CASSLLRYNEQFF. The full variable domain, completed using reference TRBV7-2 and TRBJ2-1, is GAGVSQSPSNKVTEKGKDVELRCDPISGHTALYWYRQSLGQGLEFLIYFQGNSAPDKSGLPSDRFSAERTGGSVSTLTIQRTQQEDSAVYLCASSLLRYNEQFFGPGTRLTVL.

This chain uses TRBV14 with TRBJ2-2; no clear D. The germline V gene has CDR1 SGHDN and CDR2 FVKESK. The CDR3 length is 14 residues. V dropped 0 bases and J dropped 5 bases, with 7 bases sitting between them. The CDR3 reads CASSQDMLTGELFF. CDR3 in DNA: TGTGCCAGCAGCCAAGATATGCTAACCGGGGAGCTGTTTTTT.

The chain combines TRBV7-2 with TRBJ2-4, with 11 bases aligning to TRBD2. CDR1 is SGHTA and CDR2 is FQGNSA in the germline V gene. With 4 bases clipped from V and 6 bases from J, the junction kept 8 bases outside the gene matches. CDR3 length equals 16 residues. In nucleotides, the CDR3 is TGTGCCAGCAGCTCCCTCATAGCGGGGGGGCGAAACATTCAGTACTTC. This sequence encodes CASSSLIAGGRNIQYF. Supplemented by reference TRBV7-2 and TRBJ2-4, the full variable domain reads GAGVSQSPSNKVTEKGKDVELRCDPISGHTALYWYRQSLGQGLEFLIYFQGNSAPDKSGLPSDRFSAERTGGSVSTLTIQRTQQEDSAVYLCASSSLIAGGRNIQYFGAGTRLSVL.

CDR3 residues: CASSLEMSSYNEQFF. In DNA form, the CDR3 reads TGTGCCAGTAGTCTCGAAATGAGCTCCTACAATGAGCAGTTCTTC. V and J are TRBV19 and TRBJ2-1; D unresolved. The germline V and J ends were trimmed by 5 bases and 0 bases, with 11 bases remaining between them. This CDR3 has 15 amino acids. CDR1 is LNHDA, CDR2 SQIVND, per germline (reference sequence).

CDR3 nucleotide sequence: TGTGCCAGCAGGCCCGGGACTAGTGGAAATGAGCAGTTCTTC. The encoded protein is CASRPGTSGNEQFF. The chain links TRBV2 to TRBJ2-1; TRBD2 matches 8 bases. The germline CDR1 and CDR2 sequences are SNHLY and FYNNEI. Unmatched junction bases numbered 8, after V lost 6 bases and J lost 7 bases. This CDR3 region has 14 residues.

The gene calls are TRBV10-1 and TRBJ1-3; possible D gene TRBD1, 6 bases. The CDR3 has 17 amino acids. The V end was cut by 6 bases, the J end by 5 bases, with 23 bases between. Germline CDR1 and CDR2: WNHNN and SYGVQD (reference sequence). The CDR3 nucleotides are TGCGCCAGCAGCATAGCTTTACCGGGACACCTTAGAAACACCATATATTTT. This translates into CASSIALPGHLRNTIYF.

The CDR3 sequence: CAWRRTGGNYGYTF. The CDR3 DNA sequence: TGTGCCTGGAGGCGGACAGGGGGCAACTATGGCTACACCTTC. This chain uses TRBV30 with TRBJ1-2, with TRBD1 matching over 11 bases. The germline V gene has CDR1 GTSNPN and CDR2 SVGIG (reference sequence). The V segment lost 3 bases and the J segment 2 bases; nucleotides outside the gene matches: 2. The CDR3 spans 14 residues.

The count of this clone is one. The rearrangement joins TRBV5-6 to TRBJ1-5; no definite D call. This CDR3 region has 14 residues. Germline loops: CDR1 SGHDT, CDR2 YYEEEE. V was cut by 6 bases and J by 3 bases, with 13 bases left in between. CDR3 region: CASKSGEANQPQHF. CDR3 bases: TGTGCCAGCAAATCCGGCGAAGCCAATCAGCCCCAGCATTTT.

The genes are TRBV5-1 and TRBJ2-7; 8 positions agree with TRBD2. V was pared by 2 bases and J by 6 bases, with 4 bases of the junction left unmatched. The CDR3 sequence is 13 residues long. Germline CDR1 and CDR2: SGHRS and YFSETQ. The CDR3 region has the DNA TGCGCCAGCAGCTTAGCGGGAGCGGTCGAGCAGTACTTC. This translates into CASSLAGAVEQYF. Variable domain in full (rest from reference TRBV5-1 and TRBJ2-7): KAGVTQTPRYLIKTRGQQVTLSCSPISGHRSVSWYQQTPGQGLQFLFEYFSETQRNKGNFPGRFSGRQFSNSRSEMNVSTLELGDSALYLCASSLAGAVEQYFGPGTRLTVT.

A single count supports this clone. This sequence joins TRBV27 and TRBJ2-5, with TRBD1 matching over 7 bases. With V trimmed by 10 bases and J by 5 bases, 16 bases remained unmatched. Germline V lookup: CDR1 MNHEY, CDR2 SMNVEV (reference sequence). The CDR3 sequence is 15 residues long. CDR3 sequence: CATSLGVQGIETQYF. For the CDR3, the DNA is TGTGCCACCTCCTTAGGGGTACAGGGGATCGAGACCCAGTACTTC.

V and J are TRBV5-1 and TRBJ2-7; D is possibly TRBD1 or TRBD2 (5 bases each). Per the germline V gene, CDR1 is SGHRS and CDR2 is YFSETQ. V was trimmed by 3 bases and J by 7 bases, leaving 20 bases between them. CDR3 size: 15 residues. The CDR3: CASSYLGDGVGEQYF. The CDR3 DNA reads TGCGCCAGCAGCTACCTCGGGGACGGCGTTGGGGAGCAGTACTTC.

CDR3 residues: CASSVRILAGEGEQYF. The CDR3 nucleotides are TGTGCCAGCAGCGTGAGGATACTAGCGGGAGAAGGAGAGCAGTACTTC. V and J are TRBV9 and TRBJ2-7, with 11 bases identical to TRBD2. The ends lost 2 bases at V and 7 bases at J; junction bases unmatched: 11. Per germline, CDR1 SGDLS and CDR2 YYNGEE. The CDR3 consists of 16 residues.

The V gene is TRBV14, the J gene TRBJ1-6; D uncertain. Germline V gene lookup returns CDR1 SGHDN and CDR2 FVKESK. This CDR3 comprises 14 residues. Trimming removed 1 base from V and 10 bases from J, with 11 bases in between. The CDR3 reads CASSQGHRGSPLHF. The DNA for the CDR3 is TGTGCCAGCAGCCAAGGGCATCGCGGATCACCCCTCCACTTT.

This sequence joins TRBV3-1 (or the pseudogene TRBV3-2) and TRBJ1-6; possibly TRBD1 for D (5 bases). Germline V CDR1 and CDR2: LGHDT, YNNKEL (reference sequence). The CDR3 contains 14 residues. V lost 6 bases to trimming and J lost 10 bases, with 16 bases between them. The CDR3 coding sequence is TGTGCCAGCAGGGCGGGGGACGCAAACTCACCCCTCCACTTT. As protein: CASRAGDANSPLHF.

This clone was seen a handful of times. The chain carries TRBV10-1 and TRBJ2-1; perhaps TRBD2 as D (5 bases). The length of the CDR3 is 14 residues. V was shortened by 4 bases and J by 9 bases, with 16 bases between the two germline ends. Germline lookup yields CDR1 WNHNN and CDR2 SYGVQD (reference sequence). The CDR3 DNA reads TGCGCCAGCAGTGGAGCTGGGAGACGGAGTGAGCAGTTCTTC. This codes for CASSGAGRRSEQFF.

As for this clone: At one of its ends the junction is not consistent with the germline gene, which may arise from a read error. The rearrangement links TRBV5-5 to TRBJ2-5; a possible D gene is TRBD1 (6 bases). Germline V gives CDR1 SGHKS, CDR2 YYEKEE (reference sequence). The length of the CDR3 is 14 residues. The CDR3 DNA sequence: TGTGCCAGCAGGTTGGGGGCCTATCAAGAGACCCAGTACTTC. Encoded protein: CASRLGAYQETQYF.

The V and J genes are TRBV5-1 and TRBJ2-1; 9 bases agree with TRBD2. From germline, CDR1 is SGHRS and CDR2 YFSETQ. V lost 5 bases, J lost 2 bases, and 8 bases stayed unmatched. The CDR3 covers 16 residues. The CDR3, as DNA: TGCGCCAGCAGGAGTAGCGGGAGAGTAACCTACAATGAGCAGTTCTTC. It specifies CASRSSGRVTYNEQFF.

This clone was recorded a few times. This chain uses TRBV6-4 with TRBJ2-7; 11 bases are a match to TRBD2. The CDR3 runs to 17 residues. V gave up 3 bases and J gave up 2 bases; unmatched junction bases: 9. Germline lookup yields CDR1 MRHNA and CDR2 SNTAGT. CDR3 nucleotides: TGTGCCAGCAGTGATATGTCTAGCGGGAGGATCGCCTACGAGCAGTACTTC. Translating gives CASSDMSSGRIAYEQYF.

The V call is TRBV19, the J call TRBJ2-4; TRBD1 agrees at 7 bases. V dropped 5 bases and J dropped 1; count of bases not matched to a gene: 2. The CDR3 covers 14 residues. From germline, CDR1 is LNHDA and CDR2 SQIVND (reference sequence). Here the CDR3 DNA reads TGTGCCAGTAGTCAACAGGGGGCCAAAAACATTCAGTACTTC. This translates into CASSQQGAKNIQYF.